These T cell receptor beta chains were read from a single sample in a study of OX40 agonist ivuxolimab in advanced cancers. Assay: immunoSEQ multiplex PCR; the TCRdb copy retains only in-frame clones and omits some. Found here are roughly 25,000 clones, 73% of them singletons; the top ten hold 15% to 20%. The specimen comprised CD4+ or CD8+ T cells sorted from blood, sampled in a trial of the OX40 agonist ivuxolimab. The receptor set was obtained from an adult with an advanced solid tumor such as melanoma, head and neck, liver or kidney cancer. CDR3s include the opening cysteine and the closing phenylalanine or tryptophan. The order of the fields is D gene, V gene, clone size, J gene, CDR3 protein, CDR3 DNA. The D gene is left open where the match is weak. A row's size may be missing; if present it is once, few, many or a size class.

>NA|TRBV2|NA|TRBJ1-5
CASREGTNQPQHF
TGTGCCAGCAGGGAAGGAACCAATCAGCCCCAGCATTTT
>TRBD2|TRBV7-9|NA|TRBJ2-3
CASRALAGATDTQYF
TGTGCCAGCAGGGCGCTAGCGGGGGCCACAGATACGCAGTATTTT
>NA|TRBV25-1|NA|TRBJ2-2
CASSVRIGGEQGKLFF
TGTGCCAGCAGTGTGAGGATTGGAGGGGAACAGGGGAAGCTGTTTTTT
>TRBD1|TRBV19|NA|TRBJ1-6
CASSISSGQGLSPLHF
TGTGCCAGTAGTATATCCTCAGGACAGGGATTATCACCCCTCCACTTT
>NA|TRBV15|NA|TRBJ2-3
CATSREGGRLDTQYF
TGTGCCACCAGCAGAGAGGGGGGGCGATTAGATACGCAGTATTTT
>NA|TRBV5-1|NA|TRBJ2-7
CASTAGTNYEQYF
TGCGCCAGCACCGCCGGGACCAACTACGAGCAGTACTTC
>NA|TRBV6-4|NA|TRBJ2-4
CASSEGTGANIQYF
TGTGCCAGCAGCGAAGGTACGGGGGCAAACATTCAGTACTTC
>NA|TRBV7-3|few|TRBJ2-1
CASSLGPSGGLNEQFF
TGTGCCAGCAGCTTGGGCCCCTCTGGGGGGTTGAATGAGCAGTTCTTC
>NA|TRBV5-1|once|TRBJ2-2
CASSLVPGAVTGELFF
TGCGCCAGCAGCTTGGTTCCAGGGGCGGTGACCGGGGAGCTGTTTTTT
>NA|TRBV9|few|TRBJ1-5
CASSLRGGLNQPQHF
TGTGCCAGCAGCCTCAGGGGAGGACTCAATCAGCCCCAGCATTTT
>NA|TRBV21-1|NA|TRBJ2-2
CASRAGRAGTGELFF
TGTGCCAGCAGGGCTGGGAGGGCGGGCACCGGGGAGCTGTTTTTT
>TRBD1|TRBV4-1|NA|TRBJ1-4
CASSQRQGTTNEKLFF
TGCGCCAGCAGCCAAAGACAGGGGACAACTAATGAAAAACTGTTTTTT
>NA|TRBV21-1|medium-sized|TRBJ2-3
CASSPLEVSSTDTQYF
TGTGCCAGCAGCCCCCTGGAGGTATCTAGCACAGATACGCAGTATTTT
>NA|TRBV19|NA|TRBJ2-1
CASSITSSSYNEQFF
TGTGCCAGTAGTATCACCAGTAGCTCCTACAATGAGCAGTTCTTC
>NA|TRBV25-1|once|TRBJ1-1
CASSEQGGSTEAFF
TGTGCCAGCAGTGAACAGGGAGGGTCGACTGAAGCTTTCTTT
>NA|TRBV21-1|few|TRBJ2-1
CASSKRPRGTGYSSYNEQFF
TGTGCCAGCAGCAAAAGACCTCGCGGGACAGGGTACAGCTCCTACAATGAGCAGTTCTTC
>NA|TRBV5-6|medium-sized|TRBJ2-7
CASSLEGDSYEQYF
TGTGCCAGCAGCTTGGAAGGGGACTCCTACGAGCAGTACTTC
>TRBD2|TRBV2|NA|TRBJ2-1
CASSALTSPNEQFF
TGTGCCAGCAGTGCCTTGACTAGCCCCAATGAGCAGTTCTTC
>NA|TRBV4-2|NA|TRBJ1-5
CASSLMGAARNQPQHF
TGTGCCAGCAGCTTGATGGGAGCTGCCCGGAATCAGCCCCAGCATTTT
>NA|TRBV5-6|few|TRBJ1-5
CASSLVKDPQHF
TGTGCCAGCAGCTTGGTAAAAGATCCCCAGCATTTT
>NA|TRBV18|NA|TRBJ2-3
CASSPLGISTDTQYF
TGTGCCAGCTCACCACTGGGTATTAGCACAGATACGCAGTATTTT
>TRBD1|TRBV7-7|NA|TRBJ2-7
CASRVPLQGNDEQYF
TGTGCTAGCAGGGTCCCCCTACAGGGGAACGACGAGCAGTACTTC
>TRBD1|TRBV6-5|many|TRBJ1-2
CASSYSGQSRGGYTF
TGTGCCAGCAGTTACTCGGGACAGTCTAGGGGTGGCTACACCTTC
>NA|TRBV7-9|NA|TRBJ1-5
CASSRQGDQPQHF
TGTGCCAGCAGCCGCCAAGGGGATCAGCCCCAGCATTTT
>NA|TRBV7-9|NA|TRBJ1-1
CASSSVMLGHEAFF
TGTGCCAGCAGCTCTGTGATGCTGGGACACGAAGCTTTCTTT
>NA|TRBV6-1|few|TRBJ2-7
CASSRDWVYEQYF
TGTGCCAGCAGCCGGGACTGGGTCTACGAGCAGTACTTC
>TRBD2|TRBV30|NA|TRBJ2-1
CAWSISGIYNEQFF
TGTGCCTGGAGTATTAGCGGGATCTACAATGAGCAGTTCTTC
>NA|TRBV6-5|NA|TRBJ1-5
CASSHGYNQPQHF
TGTGCCAGCAGCCACGGCTATAATCAGCCCCAGCATTTT
>TRBD1|TRBV7-2|NA|TRBJ2-7
CASSLWTGDGHEQYF
TGTGCCAGCAGCCTCTGGACAGGTGATGGTCACGAGCAGTACTTC
>NA|TRBV5-8|NA|TRBJ2-7
CASSLLGQFRAYEQYF
TGTGCCAGCAGCCTCCTAGGACAGTTTCGTGCCTACGAGCAGTACTTC
>NA|TRBV7-3|NA|TRBJ2-1
CASSPGAGRDEQFF
TGTGCCAGCAGCCCGGGGGCAGGGAGGGATGAGCAGTTCTTC
>NA|TRBV4-3|NA|TRBJ1-6
CASSQDSRGSHSPLHF
TGCGCCAGCAGCCAAGATAGCAGGGGATCCCATTCACCCCTCCACTTT
>NA|TRBV6-5|NA|TRBJ1-2
CASSYGSGNYGYTF
TGTGCCAGCAGTTACGGCTCTGGGAACTATGGCTACACCTTC
>NA|TRBV4-3|NA|TRBJ1-2
CASSQETTILYGYTF
TGCGCCAGCAGCCAAGAGACAACAATCCTCTATGGCTACACCTTC
>NA|TRBV15|once|TRBJ1-2
CATSTNLGGNYGYTF
TGTGCCACCAGCACTAACCTGGGGGGGAACTATGGCTACACCTTC
>TRBD2|TRBV7-3|NA|TRBJ2-7
CASSYSGGSYEQYF
TGTGCCAGCAGCTACAGCGGGGGGAGTTACGAGCAGTACTTC
>TRBD1|TRBV7-9|NA|TRBJ1-1
CASSSGGPEAFF
TGTGCCAGCAGCTCAGGGGGACCTGAAGCTTTCTTT
>TRBD1|TRBV6-5|NA|TRBJ2-7
CASSPGQHYEQYF
TGTGCCAGCAGCCCGGGACAGCACTACGAGCAGTACTTC
>TRBD1|TRBV13|NA|TRBJ2-1
CASSRQGVSSYNEQFF
TGTGCCAGCAGCCGACAGGGCGTCAGCTCCTACAATGAGCAGTTCTTC
>TRBD1|TRBV7-9|NA|TRBJ2-5
CASSPNTGDLQETQYF
TGTGCCAGCAGCCCCAACACAGGGGATCTTCAAGAGACCCAGTACTTC
>TRBD1|TRBV19|NA|TRBJ1-1
CASSRDRVIDTEAFF
TGTGCCAGTAGTAGGGACAGGGTGATTGACACTGAAGCTTTCTTT
>NA|TRBV7-9|few|TRBJ2-4
CASSFPLYF
TGTGCCAGCAGCTTCCCCCTGTACTTC
>NA|TRBV5-4|once|TRBJ2-1
CASSSYNEQFF
TGTGCCAGCAGCAGTTACAATGAGCAGTTCTTC
>NA|TRBV6-5|NA|TRBJ2-7
CASSYSILGEQYF
TGTGCCAGCAGTTACTCGATCCTAGGCGAGCAGTACTTC
>NA|TRBV11-2|NA|TRBJ2-1
CASSLMGNYNEQFF
TGTGCCAGCAGCTTAATGGGAAACTACAATGAGCAGTTCTTC
>NA|TRBV7-9|NA|TRBJ1-6
CASSLEALPNSPLHF
TGTGCCAGCAGCTTAGAGGCGCTGCCAAATTCACCCCTCCACTTT
>TRBD1|TRBV7-9|NA|TRBJ2-3
CASSPLAGQGADTQYF
TGTGCCAGCAGCCCCCTCGCGGGACAGGGCGCAGATACGCAGTATTTT
>NA|TRBV28|NA|TRBJ1-5
CASSLAPQPQHF
TGTGCCAGCAGCTTAGCGCCTCAGCCCCAGCATTTT